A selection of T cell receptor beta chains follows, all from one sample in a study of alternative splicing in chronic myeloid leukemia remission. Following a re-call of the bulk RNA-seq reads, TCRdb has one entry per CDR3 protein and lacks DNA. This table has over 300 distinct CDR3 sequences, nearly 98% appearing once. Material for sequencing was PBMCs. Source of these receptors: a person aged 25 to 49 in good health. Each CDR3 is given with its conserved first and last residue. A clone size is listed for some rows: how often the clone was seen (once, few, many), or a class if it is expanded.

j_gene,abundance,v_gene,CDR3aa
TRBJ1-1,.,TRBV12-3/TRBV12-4,CASSFQQGPTEAFF
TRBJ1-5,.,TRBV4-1,CASSPWEPGQPQHF
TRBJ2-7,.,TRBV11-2,CASSSYGEQYF
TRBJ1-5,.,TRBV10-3,CAISESKGSVDQPQHF
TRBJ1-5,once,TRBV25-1,CASSETGYQPQHF
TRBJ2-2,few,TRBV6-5,CASSSGAGASGELFF
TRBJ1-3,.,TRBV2,CASSEAVVLPGGNTIYF
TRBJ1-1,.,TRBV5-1,CASSRGANTEAFF
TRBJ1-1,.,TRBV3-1,CASSQEGQPNTEAFF
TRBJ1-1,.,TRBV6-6,CASSDIWDRLPMNTEAFF
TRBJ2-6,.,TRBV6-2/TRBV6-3,CASSYNSGANVLTF
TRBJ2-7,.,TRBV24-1,CATSGYGEEGEQYF
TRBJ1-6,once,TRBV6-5,CASSYSPNSPLHF
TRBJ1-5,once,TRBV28,CASTKGRAGRYQPQHF
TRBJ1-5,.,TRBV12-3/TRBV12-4,CASRGTGDQPQHF
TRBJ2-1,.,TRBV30,CAFCLTSGSLNEQFF